This T cell receptor (beta chain) was captured in a study of siplizumab effects on memory and regulatory T cells. At the level of the study: The study paired mixed lymphocyte reactions, running them with siplizumab at around 0.91 ug/mL or without drug.

This CDR3 is built from 13 residues. Germline CDR1 MNHNS, CDR2 SASEGT. V was clipped by 10 bases and J by 2 bases, with 13 bases between them. Whole-study results and caveats: In siplizumab conditions, mappable alloreactive CD4+ clones averaged around 69% Treg-derived, against 25% to 30% in controls. Roughly 75-97% of proliferating clones (CD4+ or CD8+) could not be assigned a naive or memory phenotype. Whether proliferating Tregs in siplizumab cultures suppress was not functionally confirmed.

This clone has only a few counts. Its antigen is as yet unknown. It was at 37°C and for 6 to 7 days that the mixed lymphocyte reaction cells were cocultured. Method: immunoSEQ multiplex PCR; TCRdb's copy keeps in-frame clones and lacks some. Among some 20,000 clones listed, 40% to 55% were seen once. The material sequenced was CFSE-low (dividing) CD4+ T cells sorted from an allogeneic mixed lymphocyte reaction. The rearrangement uses TRBV6-1 and TRBJ2-3; D ambiguous. This TCR was sampled from a human donor in good health; the cells came from an allogeneic mixed lymphocyte reaction. CDR3 sequence reads: CATRFTPTDTQYF. For the CDR3, the DNA is TGTGCCACCCGATTCACCCCCACAGATACGCAGTATTTT.